This T cell receptor beta chain emerged from a study of CD8 T cells in ankylosing spondylitis. Findings and caveats of the study: Matched ankylosing spondylitis synovial fluid reportedly contained a significantly enriched population of disease-linked clones. Seemingly characteristic of ankylosing spondylitis blood was a TCR beta motif consisting of eight highly homologous variants.

Quantitative 5'-RACE was performed with molecular barcodes, and it yielded the TCR beta libraries. TCRdb passed the 5' RACE reads through MiXCR, listing each CDR3 protein once. The table has about 130,000 distinct CDR3 sequences, about 6.4% seen once. This clonotype has ten or more counts. As yet, its antigen is unknown. This CDR3 is built from 14 residues. Germline CDR1 and CDR2: KGHSH and LQKENI. V was pared by 0 bases and J by 6 bases, with 11 bases between. The sample taken for sequencing was blood, either unsorted or a sorted T cell fraction (not recorded which). V usage is TRBV18 and J usage is TRBJ1-2, with a possible D match to TRBD1 (6 bases). This sequence was found in a male donor with ankylosing spondylitis or in good health (not recorded which). CDR3 nucleotides: TGTGCCAGCTCACCACCGAACAGGGCGGATGGCTACACCTTC. It encodes CASSPPNRADGYTF.